The entry below gives a single T cell receptor (beta chain) sequence along with its context. Its specificity is not known. Other nucleotide sequences in the sample specify the same CDR3. This sample was taken from a study of shared clonotypes between healthy human individuals. Study results and caveats: It was only blood that was sampled, and tissue repertoires likely differ.

Across several immunoSEQ plates, the genomic DNA of each subset was split evenly. Sorted subsets were amplified in replicate PCRs using approximately 0.2 ug DNA, around 30,000 T cell genomes. Original analysis: Without quality scores, immunoSEQ junctional reads could not be filtered like full-length reads. Repertoires were generated with immunoSEQ multiplex PCR, while TCRdb's copy carries only in-frame clones and drops some. From that table come the V and J calls and clone size; the DNA was used to work out D and trimming. Of 2 million or so clones listed, 85% to 95% were seen once; the top ten hold around 1.1%. As defined, naive CD8 cells were CD45RO-negative and positively selected for CCR7, with terminally differentiated effector memory CD45RA+ cells excluded. This CDR3 has 12 residues. Looked up from germline, CDR1 is SGHDN and CDR2 is FVKESK. V lost 0 bases and J 5 bases, leaving 5 bases between the germline ends.

The sequenced sample was naive CD8+ T cells sorted from blood. The sequence was collected from a man between 18 and 35 years old in good health. This chain connects TRBV14 to TRBJ2-7; possibly TRBD1 for D (5 bases). The CDR3 region is CASSQDRDEQYF. Here the CDR3 DNA reads TGTGCCAGCAGCCAAGACAGGGACGAGCAGTACTTC.